This T cell receptor (beta chain) was profiled in a study of Graves' ophthalmopathy and Graves' hyperthyroidism. Ophthalmopathy donors showed moderate-to-severe activity, CAS ≥3, NOSPECS ≥4 and a duration under 3 months. Uncontrolled infections, other autoimmune diseases, pregnancy or lactation barred patients from enrollment. Serum thyroxine and TRAb, along with clinical symptoms, thyroid ultrasound and orbital computed tomography, were what diagnosis relied on. From fresh peripheral blood, roughly 10 ml in volume, the PBMCs were obtained. Beta-chain TCR CDR3 regions were amplified from RNA transcripts. HTBI-primed first-round RT-PCR preceded second-round multiplex PCR. TCRdb re-derived calls from the multiplex PCR reads in MiXCR, one entry per CDR3 protein. Of approximately 150,000 distinct CDR3 sequences listed, 39% are singletons. The germline V gene has CDR1 SGHTA and CDR2 FQGNSA. This CDR3 spans 14 amino acids. The germline V and J ends were trimmed by 2 bases and 3 bases, with 10 bases remaining between them.

Sequencing was carried out using peripheral blood. The chain is built from TRBV7-2 and TRBJ1-1, with D possibly matching TRBD1 (6 bases). This TCR was recovered from a man aged 25 to 40 with Graves' ophthalmopathy. CDR3 sequence: CASSLLPGDTEAFF. The CDR3 DNA reads as TGTGCCAGCAGCTTACTCCCAGGGGACACTGAAGCTTTCTTT.